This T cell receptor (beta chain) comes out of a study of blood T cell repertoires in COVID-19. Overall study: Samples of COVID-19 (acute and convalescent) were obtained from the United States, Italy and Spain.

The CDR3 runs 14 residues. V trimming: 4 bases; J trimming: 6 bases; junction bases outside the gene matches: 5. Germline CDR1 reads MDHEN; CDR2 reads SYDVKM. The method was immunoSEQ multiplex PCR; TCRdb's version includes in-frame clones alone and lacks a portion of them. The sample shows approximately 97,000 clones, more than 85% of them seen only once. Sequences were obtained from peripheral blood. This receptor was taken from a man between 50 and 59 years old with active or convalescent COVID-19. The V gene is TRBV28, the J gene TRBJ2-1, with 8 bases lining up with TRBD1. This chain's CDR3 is CASSWTGYGNEQFF. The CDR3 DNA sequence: TGTGCCAGCAGTTGGACAGGGTACGGCAATGAGCAGTTCTTC.